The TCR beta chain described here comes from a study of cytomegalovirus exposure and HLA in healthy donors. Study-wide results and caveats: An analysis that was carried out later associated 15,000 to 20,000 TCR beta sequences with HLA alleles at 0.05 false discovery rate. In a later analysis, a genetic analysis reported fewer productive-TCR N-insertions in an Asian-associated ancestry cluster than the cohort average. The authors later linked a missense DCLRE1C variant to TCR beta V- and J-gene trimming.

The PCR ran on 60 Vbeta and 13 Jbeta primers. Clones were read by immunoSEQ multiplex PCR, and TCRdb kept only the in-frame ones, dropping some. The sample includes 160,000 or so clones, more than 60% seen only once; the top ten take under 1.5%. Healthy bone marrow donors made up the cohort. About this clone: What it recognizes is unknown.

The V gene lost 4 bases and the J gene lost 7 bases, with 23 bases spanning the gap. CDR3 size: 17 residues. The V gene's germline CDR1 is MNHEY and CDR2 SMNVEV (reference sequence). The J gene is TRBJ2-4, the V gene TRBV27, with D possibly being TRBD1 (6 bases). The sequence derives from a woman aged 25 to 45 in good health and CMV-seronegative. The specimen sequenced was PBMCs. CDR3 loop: CASSSSPGTPAYNIQYF. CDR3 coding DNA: TGTGCCAGCAGTTCTTCCCCCGGGACACCGGCCTATAACATTCAGTACTTC.